Shown below are 27 T cell receptor beta chains from a single sample sequenced in a study of blood T cell repertoires in COVID-19. Repertoires were generated with immunoSEQ multiplex PCR, while TCRdb's copy carries only in-frame clones and drops some. The sample includes just over 300,000 clones, roughly 86% of them seen just once. The sample was peripheral blood. The receptors shown here come from a woman aged 25-40 years with COVID-19, enrolled during active disease.

The genes are TRBV15 and TRBJ2-7, with D hard to call. This CDR3 spans 15 amino acids. V lost 0 bases to trimming and J lost 3 bases, with 12 bases between them. Germline CDR1 reads LNHNV; CDR2 reads YYDKDF (reference sequence). The CDR3 protein is CATSRDRGFGYEQYF. CDR3 DNA sequence: TGTGCCACCAGCAGAGATCGAGGTTTTGGCTACGAGCAGTACTTC.

The chain couples TRBV6-2 or TRBV6-3 to TRBJ2-7, with D possibly matching TRBD2 (6 bases). Trimming stripped 2 bases from V and 1 base from J, with 15 bases between. CDR1 and CDR2 from the germline V gene are MNHEY and SVGEGT. This CDR3 region has 16 residues. The CDR3 loop is CASSYGGVAGSYEQYF. The CDR3 DNA reads as TGTGCCAGCAGTTACGGAGGGGTAGCTGGGTCCTACGAGCAGTACTTC.

The chain carries TRBV18 and TRBJ2-7; 8 bases agree with TRBD1. Germline assignment: CDR1 KGHSH and CDR2 LQKENI. There are 15 residues in the CDR3. After removal of 2 bases from V and 3 bases from J, the junction contained 6 bases not matched to a gene. DNA for the CDR3: TGTGCCAGCTCACCAGGACAGGGATGGGTCTACGAGCAGTACTTC. Translating gives CASSPGQGWVYEQYF.

The J gene is TRBJ2-1, the V gene TRBV4-1; 9 bases are shared with TRBD1. The V and J ends lost 1 base and 5 bases, in that order; junction bases with no gene match: 6. CDR1 MGHRA and CDR2 YSYEKL come from the germline V gene. The CDR3 covers 16 residues. The CDR3 sequence: CASSQVKGQGNNEQFF. The CDR3 region has the DNA TGCGCCAGCAGCCAAGTTAAAGGACAGGGGAACAATGAGCAGTTCTTC.

This sequence joins TRBV7-2 and TRBJ2-5; D is perhaps TRBD2 (6 bases). Trimming removed 0 bases from V and 4 bases from J, with 9 bases in between. The germline V gene encodes CDR1 SGHTA and CDR2 FQGNSA. The CDR3 is 14 residues long. CDR3 residues: CASSLAGRRETQYF. CDR3 nucleotides: TGTGCCAGCAGCTTAGCGGGGAGGAGAGAGACCCAGTACTTC.

This rearrangement joins TRBV27 to TRBJ1-5; 7 nucleotides match TRBD1. CDR1 and CDR2 from the germline V gene are MNHEY and SMNVEV (reference sequence). V lost 2 bases to trimming and J lost 3 bases; unmatched junction nucleotides: 7. CDR3 length: 16 amino acids. The DNA of the CDR3 is TGTGCCAGCAGTTTAGCGATGACAGGGAACAATCAGCCCCAGCATTTT. As protein: CASSLAMTGNNQPQHF.

This sequence joins TRBV2 and TRBJ1-2, with D tentatively TRBD1 (5 bases). The V gene lost 2 bases and the J gene lost 2 bases, with 9 bases spanning the gap. This CDR3 spans 14 amino acids. Germline CDR1 and CDR2: SNHLY and FYNNEI. CDR3 coding DNA: TGTGCCAGCAGTGAACCGGGGGGGAACTATGGCTACACCTTC. Translated, it gives CASSEPGGNYGYTF. Drawing the rest from reference TRBV2 and TRBJ1-2, the complete variable domain is EPEVTQTPSHQVTQMGQEVILRCVPISNHLYFYWYRQILGQKVEFLVSFYNNEISEKSEIFDDQFSVERPDGSNFTLKIRSTKLEDSAMYFCASSEPGGNYGYTFGSGTRLTVV.

The chain links TRBV2 to TRBJ2-3; the match to TRBD2 covers 7 bases. Germline CDR1 SNHLY, CDR2 FYNNEI. J lost 2 bases, V lost 7 bases, and 9 bases had no gene match. CDR3 length equals 15 residues. CDR3 sequence (DNA): TGTGCCAGCACCATGACTAGCCAATTCACAGATACGCAGTATTTT. Translation: CASTMTSQFTDTQYF.

The rearrangement uses TRBV5-1 and TRBJ2-5, with 11 bases lining up with TRBD2. With 5 bases clipped from V and 1 base from J, the junction kept 1 base outside the gene matches. The germline gives CDR1 SGHRS, CDR2 YFSETQ. The CDR3 totals 14 residues. Here the CDR3 reads CASRTSGAQETQYF. The CDR3 nucleotides are TGCGCCAGCAGGACTAGCGGGGCCCAAGAGACCCAGTACTTC.

The V gene is TRBV27, the J gene TRBJ1-1, with D possibly being TRBD1 (6 bases). This CDR3 contains 13 residues. The V end was cut by 5 bases, the J end by 5 bases, with 12 bases between. Germline-derived CDR1 and CDR2 are MNHEY and SMNVEV (reference sequence). The CDR3 DNA is TGTGCCAGCAGTCGACAGGTGAGAACTGAAGCTTTCTTT. Amino acids: CASSRQVRTEAFF.

The V and J genes are TRBV7-2 and TRBJ1-1; tentative D call: TRBD1 (5 bases). Germline V lookup: CDR1 SGHTA, CDR2 FQGNSA. V was cut by 5 bases and J by 0 bases, with 19 bases left in between. This CDR3 has 17 residues. The CDR3 is CASSQRSGGFMNTEAFF. CDR3 nucleotides: TGTGCCAGCAGCCAACGGTCGGGGGGTTTTATGAACACTGAAGCTTTCTTT.

This chain joins TRBV2 and TRBJ2-7; D gene unclear. Between the trimmed V and J ends, which lost 3 bases and 0 bases, there was a span of 15 bases. CDR3 length: 16 amino acids. CDR1 is SNHLY and CDR2 is FYNNEI in the germline V gene. The CDR3 DNA sequence: TGTGCCAGCAGTGATTTGGTTGGTGGCAGCTCCTACGAGCAGTACTTC. Encoded protein: CASSDLVGGSSYEQYF.

The J gene is TRBJ2-5, the V gene TRBV18; 8 bases are shared with TRBD1. The CDR3 totals 13 residues. CDR1 and CDR2 from the germline V gene are KGHSH and LQKENI. V dropped 6 bases and J dropped 5; count of bases not matched to a gene: 5. Here the CDR3 reads CASSRGLGETQYF. As DNA, the CDR3 is TGTGCCAGCTCCAGGGGGCTGGGGGAGACCCAGTACTTC.

This chain connects TRBV7-9 to TRBJ2-1; unclear D gene. There are 14 residues in the CDR3. The germline V gene has CDR1 SEHNR and CDR2 FQNEAQ (reference sequence). The ends were cut back, 5 bases at V and 3 bases at J, with 11 bases in the middle. CDR3 bases: TGTGCCAGCAGCCCTCTAACTGTCTACAATGAGCAGTTCTTC. Its protein product is CASSPLTVYNEQFF.

The chain is built from TRBV28 and TRBJ1-2; D unclear. This CDR3 spans 14 amino acids. V dropped 6 bases and J dropped 4 bases, with 15 bases sitting between them. Germline CDR1 MDHEN, CDR2 SYDVKM. The CDR3 spells CASSSRPGSYGYTF. Written as DNA, the CDR3 is TGTGCCAGCAGCAGTAGACCGGGGAGCTATGGCTACACCTTC.

The rearrangement joins TRBV5-1 to TRBJ2-5; 8 bases are a match to TRBD2. The CDR3 is 17 amino acids. V dropped 0 bases and J dropped 5; count of bases not matched to a gene: 12. From germline, CDR1 is SGHRS and CDR2 YFSETQ. CDR3 in amino acids: CASSLDTGGAFLETQYF. The CDR3, as DNA: TGCGCCAGCAGCTTGGATACCGGGGGGGCTTTCCTCGAGACCCAGTACTTC.

This clone was detected once. The chain joins TRBV27 to TRBJ1-2, with 9 positions matching TRBD1. The CDR3 extends over 12 amino acids. The germline V gene has CDR1 MNHEY and CDR2 SMNVEV (reference sequence). The ends lost 5 bases at V and 9 bases at J; junction bases unmatched: 4. The CDR3 is CASSGTGNRYTF. The CDR3 DNA reads TGTGCCAGCAGTGGGACAGGGAACCGCTACACCTTC.

The chain has TRBV30 and TRBJ1-3; D unclear. Germline lookup yields CDR1 GTSNPN and CDR2 SVGIG (reference sequence). This CDR3 is 13 amino acids long. With 4 bases removed from V and 0 bases from J, the gap between germline ends came to 7 bases. The CDR3: CAWTRSSGNTIYF. The CDR3 region has the DNA TGTGCCTGGACTCGGAGCTCTGGAAACACCATATATTTT.

The gene calls are TRBV18 and TRBJ1-4; no clear D. V lost 6 bases, J lost 2 bases, and 16 bases lay in between. CDR1 is KGHSH, CDR2 LQKENI, per germline. The CDR3 loop spans 16 amino acids. The CDR3 region has the DNA TGTGCCAGCTCCCCGCTGGCCGTCGGGACTAATGAAAAACTGTTTTTT. Translated: CASSPLAVGTNEKLFF.

The chain couples TRBV3-1 (or the pseudogene TRBV3-2) to TRBJ2-5; possibly TRBD1 for D (5 bases). This CDR3 has 15 residues. Per the germline V gene, CDR1 is LGHDT and CDR2 is YNNKEL (reference sequence). The V end was cut by 0 bases, the J end by 2 bases, with 10 bases between. The CDR3, as DNA: TGTGCCAGCAGCCAAGAGTTGGGGCGTCAAGAGACCCAGTACTTC. Its protein product is CASSQELGRQETQYF.

V usage is TRBV5-5 and J usage is TRBJ1-4; a possible D gene is TRBD1 (5 bases). In germline, CDR1 is SGHKS, CDR2 YYEKEE (reference sequence). This CDR3 contains 12 residues. Between the trimmed V and J ends, which lost 8 bases and 4 bases, there was a span of 9 bases. As DNA, the CDR3 is TGTGCCAGTCAGGGATTTAATGAAAAACTGTTTTTT. It translates to CASQGFNEKLFF.

This clone appeared once. The V gene is TRBV3-1 (or the pseudogene TRBV3-2), the J gene TRBJ1-2, with TRBD1 matching 7 bases. Germline-derived CDR1 and CDR2 are LGHDT and YNNKEL (reference sequence). V lost 3 bases and J lost 5; bases outside the gene matches: 6. The CDR3 has 14 residues. The CDR3, as DNA: TGTGCCAGCAGCCACTTCGACAGGGCGTATGGCTACACCTTC. Translating gives CASSHFDRAYGYTF.

This clone was found once. J is TRBJ2-1 and V is TRBV6-4; 9 positions agree with TRBD2. J lost 13 bases, V lost 4 bases, and 5 bases had no gene match. Germline CDR1 is MRHNA and CDR2 is SNTAGT. The CDR3 length is 12 residues. The CDR3: CASSGRGGLQFF. CDR3 nucleotide sequence: TGTGCCAGCAGTGGGCGGGGGGGCCTTCAGTTCTTC.

The chain is built from TRBV6-1 and TRBJ2-7; a weak D match, TRBD2 (5 bases). V was cut by 2 bases and J by 7 bases, with 15 bases left in between. The germline V gene has CDR1 MNHNS and CDR2 SASEGT. This CDR3 region has 14 residues. DNA for the CDR3: TGTGCCAGCAGTGAACTTGGCTTGTCGGGAGAGCAGTACGTC. It specifies CASSELGLSGEQYV.

J is TRBJ1-6 and V is TRBV27; D perhaps matches TRBD1 (5 bases). V was cut by 7 bases and J by 14 bases, with 15 bases left in between. The germline V gene has CDR1 MNHEY and CDR2 SMNVEV (reference sequence). The CDR3 has 12 amino acids. The CDR3 sequence: CASTSGLDSLHF. CDR3 nucleotides: TGTGCCAGCACCTCAGGGTTAGATTCCCTCCACTTT.

The rearrangement links TRBV19 to TRBJ1-5, with TRBD1 matching over 7 bases. Germline lookup yields CDR1 LNHDA and CDR2 SQIVND (reference sequence). V lost 7 bases, J lost 7 bases, and 7 bases stayed unmatched. This CDR3 spans 13 amino acids. The CDR3 sequence: CASTSGGWQPQHF. CDR3 nucleotides: TGTGCCAGTACTTCAGGGGGATGGCAGCCCCAGCATTTT.

This chain links TRBV2 with TRBJ1-5; a possible D gene is TRBD1 (5 bases). V dropped 8 bases and J dropped 0 bases, with 14 bases sitting between them. Germline V CDR1 and CDR2: SNHLY, FYNNEI. CDR3 size: 15 residues. This CDR3 is CASSETEYSNQPQHF. The CDR3 coding sequence is TGTGCCAGCTCCGAGACAGAGTATAGCAATCAGCCCCAGCATTTT.